One sample yielded the 28 T cell receptor beta chains listed below, sequenced in a study of blood T cell repertoires in COVID-19. Profiled with immunoSEQ multiplex PCR; TCRdb holds only in-frame clones, not every one. Of fewer than 250,000 clones listed, 80% to 90% were seen once; the top ten hold approximately 2.8%. Sequencing used PBMCs or T cells enriched from blood (not recorded which). These receptors were obtained from a woman in her 30s with acute COVID-19.

Written as DNA, the CDR3 is TGTGCCAGCAGCCAAGTAAGGGCGGGGGACTATTATTACAATGAGCAGTTCTTC. Its protein is CASSQVRAGDYYYNEQFF. The chain carries TRBV4-2 and TRBJ2-1, with 7 nucleotides matching TRBD2. The V gene end was trimmed by 1 base and the J gene end by 4 bases; junction bases not matched to a gene: 13. The CDR3 extends over 18 amino acids. The germline V gene encodes CDR1 LGHNA and CDR2 YNFKEQ.

The chain joins TRBV18 to TRBJ2-7, with a possible D match to TRBD1 (5 bases). Germline-derived CDR1 and CDR2 are KGHSH and LQKENI. The length of the CDR3 is 15 residues. V was cut by 1 base and J by 0 bases, with 10 bases left in between. The CDR3 is CASSPLQARSYEQYF. Here the CDR3 DNA reads TGTGCCAGCTCACCACTACAGGCCCGCTCCTACGAGCAGTACTTC.

This chain links TRBV2 with TRBJ1-4; possible D gene TRBD1, 5 bases. Germline V gene lookup returns CDR1 SNHLY and CDR2 FYNNEI. Trimming took off 6 bases at V and 6 bases at J, with 8 bases between the two ends. The CDR3 runs 12 residues. The chain's CDR3 is CASRAGYEKLFF. The CDR3 DNA reads TGTGCCAGCAGGGCAGGGTATGAAAAACTGTTTTTT. Full variable domain (outside the CDR3, taken from reference TRBV2 and TRBJ1-4): EPEVTQTPSHQVTQMGQEVILRCVPISNHLYFYWYRQILGQKVEFLVSFYNNEISEKSEIFDDQFSVERPDGSNFTLKIRSTKLEDSAMYFCASRAGYEKLFFGSGTQLSVL.

This clone occurred a few times. This CDR3 is also generated by other DNA sequences in the sample. The chain has TRBV11-2 and TRBJ1-2; a weak D match, TRBD1 (6 bases). Trimming took off 0 bases at V and 7 bases at J, with 6 bases between the two ends. The CDR3 extends over 12 amino acids. Germline lookup yields CDR1 SGHAT and CDR2 FQNNGV. The CDR3 loop reads CASSLEGAGYTF. The DNA for the CDR3 is TGTGCCAGCAGCTTAGAGGGGGCTGGCTACACCTTC.

This sequence joins TRBV29-1 and TRBJ1-1; 10 bases map to TRBD1. J gave up 8 bases and V 7 bases, and 13 bases lay outside the gene matches. The germline CDR1 and CDR2 sequences are SQVTM and ANQGSEA. The CDR3 is 14 amino acids. The CDR3, as DNA: TGCAGCGGGTTAGCCGGGACAGGGGACCGGGAAGCTTTCTTT. Translated, it gives CSGLAGTGDREAFF. Filled out from reference TRBV29-1 and TRBJ1-1, the complete variable domain reads SAVISQKPSRDICQRGTSLTIQCQVDSQVTMMFWYRQQPGQSLTLIATANQGSEATYESGFVIDKFPISRPNLTFSTLTVSNMSPEDSSIYLCSGLAGTGDREAFFGQGTRLTVV.

J is TRBJ1-1 and V is TRBV11-2; the D is unclear. V lost 1 base, J lost 3 bases, and 12 bases lay in between. This CDR3 contains 15 residues. From germline, CDR1 is SGHAT and CDR2 FQNNGV. DNA for the CDR3: TGTGCCAGCAGCTTAGGGTTTAGGAGCTACACTGAAGCTTTCTTT. Translating it yields CASSLGFRSYTEAFF.

CDR3 DNA: TGCGCCAGCAGCCGATTCGCGGGGATGAATCAGCCCCAGCATTTT. Amino acids: CASSRFAGMNQPQHF. The chain joins TRBV4-1 to TRBJ1-5; D is unclear. Trimming removed 4 bases at V and 4 bases at J, with 14 bases between. The germline gives CDR1 MGHRA, CDR2 YSYEKL. The CDR3 covers 15 residues.

V gene TRBV12-3 or TRBV12-4 combines with J gene TRBJ1-1; 7 bases are shared with TRBD1. The CDR3 is 12 amino acids. The trim removed 4 bases at V and 6 bases at J, leaving 2 bases unmatched. The CDR3 reads CASSYRGAEAFF. The CDR3 DNA reads as TGTGCCAGCAGTTACAGGGGTGCTGAAGCTTTCTTT.

The V call is TRBV28, the J call TRBJ2-7; 7 nucleotides match TRBD1. V lost 6 bases, J lost 2 bases, and 10 bases stayed unmatched. CDR3 length equals 15 residues. Germline CDR1 reads MDHEN; CDR2 reads SYDVKM. CDR3 in amino acids: CASRQTGKGTYEQYF. The CDR3 DNA reads TGTGCCAGCAGACAGACAGGGAAGGGGACCTACGAGCAGTACTTC.

The chain has TRBV7-2 and TRBJ1-6, with a possible D match to TRBD1 (6 bases). Looked up from germline, CDR1 is SGHTA and CDR2 is FQGNSA. The CDR3 runs to 14 residues. V was clipped by 5 bases and J by 7 bases, with 12 bases between them. This CDR3 is CASSPGQTNSPLHF. DNA of the CDR3: TGTGCCAGCAGCCCAGGACAGACAAATTCACCCCTCCACTTT.

The chain couples TRBV9 to TRBJ2-3, with 7 bases that match TRBD2. From germline, CDR1 is SGDLS and CDR2 YYNGEE. Losses at the gene ends were 0 bases for V and 0 bases for J; bases not matched to a gene: 13. The CDR3 consists of 19 residues. CDR3 in DNA: TGTGCCAGCAGCGTAGATCGGTCGGAGACTAGCTCCAGCACAGATACGCAGTATTTT. Residues: CASSVDRSETSSSTDTQYF.

This chain connects TRBV6-6 to TRBJ2-3; 10 positions agree with TRBD2. V shed 2 bases and J 5 bases; nucleotides not matched to a gene: 7. The V gene's germline CDR1 is MNHNY and CDR2 SVGAGI (reference sequence). This CDR3 contains 16 residues. In nucleotides, the CDR3 is TGTGCCAGCAGTTACGTCGAGCGGGGGGGCCTAGATACGCAGTATTTT. Its protein product is CASSYVERGGLDTQYF.

In DNA, the CDR3 is TGTGCCAGCTCACCAACCCGGGACAGGGGATCCGGAAACACCATATATTTT. This translates into CASSPTRDRGSGNTIYF. The chain uses TRBV18 and TRBJ1-3; TRBD1 aligns across 10 bases. V was pared by 2 bases and J by 4 bases, with 8 bases of the junction left unmatched. The germline V gene encodes CDR1 KGHSH and CDR2 LQKENI. The CDR3 covers 17 residues.

As to this clone: Within the sample, other DNA sequences also encode this same CDR3. The V and J genes are TRBV6-5 and TRBJ1-5; D not certain. The ends were cut back, 0 bases at V and 6 bases at J, with 6 bases in the middle. The V gene's germline CDR1 is MNHEY and CDR2 SVGAGI. The CDR3 has 13 residues. CDR3 nucleotides: TGTGCCAGCAGTTACTCCTCGGGTCAGCCCCAGCATTTT. This codes for CASSYSSGQPQHF.

V usage is TRBV9 and J usage is TRBJ2-7; a weak D match, TRBD1 (6 bases). V was pared by 2 bases and J by 4 bases, with 16 bases between. CDR3 size: 15 residues. The germline V gene encodes CDR1 SGDLS and CDR2 YYNGEE. The DNA for the CDR3 is TGTGCCAGCAGCGTCAGGGACACAGTGGTTTACGAGCAGTACTTC. This gives the protein CASSVRDTVVYEQYF.

The genes are TRBV19 and TRBJ1-2; D remains unclear. The germline V and J ends were trimmed by 6 bases and 0 bases, with 20 bases remaining between them. The germline gives CDR1 LNHDA, CDR2 SQIVND (reference sequence). The CDR3 is made up of 17 amino acids. The CDR3 nucleotides are TGTGCCAGTAGCAAACTGGCAGGCGCAACGGCTAACTATGGCTACACCTTC. Translating it yields CASSKLAGATANYGYTF. Together with reference TRBV19 and TRBJ1-2, the CDR3 gives the full variable domain: DGGITQSPKYLFRKEGQNVTLSCEQNLNHDAMYWYRQDPGQGLRLIYYSQIVNDFQKGDIAEGYSVSREKKESFPLTVTSAQKNPTAFYLCASSKLAGATANYGYTFGSGTRLTVV.

The rearrangement links TRBV7-9 to TRBJ1-2; TRBD1 agrees at 8 bases. The germline V gene encodes CDR1 SEHNR and CDR2 FQNEAQ (reference sequence). This CDR3 is built from 16 residues. Losses at the gene ends were 3 bases for V and 4 bases for J; bases not matched to a gene: 10. The CDR3 DNA reads TGTGCCAGCAGCTTCTCGACAGGGGTTCTTGGCTATGGCTACACCTTC. Its protein is CASSFSTGVLGYGYTF.

The chain combines TRBV2 with TRBJ1-1; D is perhaps TRBD1 (5 bases). Per the germline V gene, CDR1 is SNHLY and CDR2 is FYNNEI. The CDR3 totals 13 residues. Trimming took 2 bases from V and 10 from J, leaving 14 bases between them. CDR3 amino acids: CASSEFRQGPAFF. CDR3 DNA: TGTGCCAGCAGTGAATTTCGTCAGGGCCCAGCTTTCTTT. Full variable domain (rest looked up from reference TRBV2 and TRBJ1-1): EPEVTQTPSHQVTQMGQEVILRCVPISNHLYFYWYRQILGQKVEFLVSFYNNEISEKSEIFDDQFSVERPDGSNFTLKIRSTKLEDSAMYFCASSEFRQGPAFFGQGTRLTVV.

The V and J genes are TRBV5-1 and TRBJ1-1, with 7 bases lining up with TRBD1. CDR3 length equals 15 residues. The germline gives CDR1 SGHRS, CDR2 YFSETQ. V shed 4 bases and J 0 bases; nucleotides not matched to a gene: 6. This CDR3 reads CASSPRQGMNTEAFF. CDR3 DNA: TGCGCCAGCAGCCCGAGACAGGGAATGAACACTGAAGCTTTCTTT. The full variable domain, with the rest looked up from reference TRBV5-1 and TRBJ1-1, is KAGVTQTPRYLIKTRGQQVTLSCSPISGHRSVSWYQQTPGQGLQFLFEYFSETQRNKGNFPGRFSGRQFSNSRSEMNVSTLELGDSALYLCASSPRQGMNTEAFFGQGTRLTVV.

The chain's CDR3 is CASSSSGVLNEKLFF. CDR3 bases: TGTGCCAGCAGCTCTTCAGGGGTCCTTAATGAAAAACTGTTTTTT. The chain couples TRBV7-9 to TRBJ1-4, with D possibly matching TRBD1 (6 bases). The CDR3 runs 15 residues. The V end lost 4 bases, the J end lost 4 bases, and 13 bases lay between the germline ends. Germline V gives CDR1 SEHNR, CDR2 FQNEAQ (reference sequence).

This clone was seen once. J is TRBJ2-3 and V is TRBV5-8; 7 bases agree with TRBD1. V trimming: 4 bases; J trimming: 0 bases; junction bases outside the gene matches: 5. CDR3 length: 15 amino acids. Germline CDR1 and CDR2: SGHTS and YDEGEE. The CDR3 nucleotides are TGTGCCAGCAGCCAACAGGGGTGGAGCACAGATACGCAGTATTTT. It translates to CASSQQGWSTDTQYF.

This clone was recorded only once. The chain recombines TRBV9 with TRBJ1-3; the D is unclear. Germline CDR1 is SGDLS and CDR2 is YYNGEE. CDR3 size: 15 residues. The V end lost 0 bases, the J end lost 7 bases, and 14 bases lay between the germline ends. The CDR3 DNA reads TGTGCCAGCAGCGTAGATAGGATCCCGAGGAACACCATATATTTT. This sequence encodes CASSVDRIPRNTIYF.

The chain joins TRBV13 to TRBJ2-1, with D perhaps matching TRBD1 (6 bases). The CDR3 consists of 15 residues. Trimming stripped 0 bases from V and 3 bases from J, with 9 bases between. CDR1 is PRHDT, CDR2 FYEKMQ, per germline (reference sequence). CDR3 in amino acids: CASSLGQGIYNEQFF. The CDR3 DNA reads TGTGCCAGCAGCTTAGGTCAGGGGATCTACAATGAGCAGTTCTTC. The whole variable domain, filled in from reference TRBV13 and TRBJ2-1, reads AAGVIQSPRHLIKEKRETATLKCYPIPRHDTVYWYQQGPGQDPQFLISFYEKMQSDKGSIPDRFSAQQFSDYHSELNMSSLELGDSALYFCASSLGQGIYNEQFFGPGTRLTVL.

CDR3 DNA: TGCGCCAGCAGCCCCTCAGGGGGTAGCTATGGCTACACCTTC. It translates to CASSPSGGSYGYTF. This chain uses TRBV5-1 with TRBJ1-2; 7 bases are a match to TRBD1. Germline CDR1 reads SGHRS; CDR2 reads YFSETQ. CDR3 length equals 14 residues. Unmatched junction bases numbered 7, after V lost 4 bases and J lost 4 bases.

This clone was picked up one time. V and J are TRBV6-1 and TRBJ2-5; 10 positions match TRBD1. The CDR3 loop spans 16 amino acids. CDR1 MNHNS and CDR2 SASEGT come from the germline V gene. Trimming took 3 bases from V and 4 from J; bases not matched to a gene: 8. CDR3 sequence: CASSEMDRGELETQYF. The CDR3 DNA follows: TGTGCCAGCAGTGAGATGGACAGGGGGGAGTTAGAGACCCAGTACTTC.

The rearrangement links TRBV27 to TRBJ2-7; 7 positions match TRBD2. The germline V gene has CDR1 MNHEY and CDR2 SMNVEV (reference sequence). The V and J ends lost 5 bases and 4 bases, in that order; junction bases with no gene match: 8. This CDR3 contains 14 residues. The CDR3 loop is CASSPTGGWYEQYF. CDR3 DNA: TGTGCCAGCAGTCCTACGGGGGGTTGGTACGAGCAGTACTTC.

CDR3 region: CASSRGGGITDTQYF. In nucleotides, the CDR3 is TGTGCCAGCAGCCGAGGCGGGGGAATCACAGATACGCAGTATTTT. The genes are TRBV3-1 (or the pseudogene TRBV3-2) and TRBJ2-3, with 7 positions matching TRBD2. V dropped 4 bases and J dropped 2; count of bases not matched to a gene: 6. This CDR3 region has 15 residues. The V gene's germline CDR1 is LGHDT and CDR2 YNNKEL (reference sequence).

The chain employs TRBV5-1 and TRBJ1-4; D is undetermined. The CDR3 extends over 16 amino acids. Germline V gene data show CDR1 as SGHRS and CDR2 as YFSETQ. Between the trimmed V and J ends, which lost 6 bases and 12 bases, there was a span of 27 bases. CDR3 DNA: TGCGCCAGCACTCGTTTAGGTCCGACCGGGTCCGATGAACTGTTTTTT. Protein sequence: CASTRLGPTGSDELFF.